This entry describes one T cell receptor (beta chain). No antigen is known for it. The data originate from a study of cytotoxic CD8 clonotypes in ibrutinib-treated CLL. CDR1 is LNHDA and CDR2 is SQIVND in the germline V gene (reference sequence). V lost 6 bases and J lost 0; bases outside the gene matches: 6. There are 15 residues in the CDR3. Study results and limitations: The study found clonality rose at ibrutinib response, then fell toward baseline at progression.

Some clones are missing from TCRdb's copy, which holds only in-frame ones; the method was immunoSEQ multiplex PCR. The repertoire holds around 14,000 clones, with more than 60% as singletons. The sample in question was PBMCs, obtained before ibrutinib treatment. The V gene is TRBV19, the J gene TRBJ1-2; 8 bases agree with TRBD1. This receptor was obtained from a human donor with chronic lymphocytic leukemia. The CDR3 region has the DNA TGTGCCAGTAGGACGACAGGGGCCCCTAACTATGGCTACACCTTC. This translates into CASRTTGAPNYGYTF.